This T cell receptor beta chain was captured by sequencing in a study of cytomegalovirus exposure and HLA in healthy donors. Researchers ran the PCR with 60 Vbeta and 13 Jbeta primers. Profiled with immunoSEQ multiplex PCR; TCRdb holds only in-frame clones, not every one. The table lists more than 150,000 clones, approximately 80% of them singletons. This receptor was taken from a young woman in good health and CMV-seronegative. Source material: PBMCs.

The DNA for the CDR3 is TGTGCCAGCGGTTCTCCTGGACAGGGCATCTATGGCTACACCTTC. Its protein product is CASGSPGQGIYGYTF. The chain has TRBV19 and TRBJ1-2, with 8 bases matching TRBD1. There are 15 residues in the CDR3. Trimming removed 9 bases from V and 4 bases from J; junction bases left unmatched: 13. Germline V CDR1 and CDR2: LNHDA, SQIVND (reference sequence).